This passage covers 15 T cell receptor beta chains from one sample sequenced in a study of blood T cells in healthy people across ages. Alongside a J-beta primer mix, a sample-barcoded 5' primer served in a second PCR lasting 7 to 11 cycles. TCRdb independently ran MiXCR on the 5' RACE reads; one entry per CDR3 protein. The sample carries fewer than 2 million distinct CDR3 sequences, around 40% recorded once. The sequenced material came from blood. The receptor source for this set is a human donor in good health.

The chain combines TRBV7-3 with TRBJ1-1; 9 bases line up with TRBD1. The V gene end was trimmed by 5 bases and the J gene end by 1 base; junction bases not matched to a gene: 2. This CDR3 region has 14 residues. Germline V gene lookup returns CDR1 SGHTA and CDR2 FQGTGA. Written as DNA, the CDR3 is TGTGCCAGCAGCGTACAGGGGGCGAACACTGAAGCTTTCTTT. This sequence encodes CASSVQGANTEAFF.

The V gene is TRBV12-3 or TRBV12-4, the J gene TRBJ1-5; perhaps TRBD1 as D (6 bases). V gave up 6 bases and J gave up 2 bases, with 14 bases separating them. The CDR3 covers 15 residues. In DNA, the CDR3 is TGTGCCAGCAGGGACAGTATTTGGGGCAATCAGCCCCAGCATTTT. Its protein product is CASRDSIWGNQPQHF.

This clonotype was picked up a small number of times. This chain joins TRBV11-2 and TRBJ1-1; D unresolved. The CDR3 totals 15 residues. Germline V gives CDR1 SGHAT, CDR2 FQNNGV. V was cut by 1 base and J by 1 base, with 10 bases left in between. The CDR3 DNA reads as TGTGCCAGCAGCTTAGGGGCAATTGCGAACACTGAAGCTTTCTTT. Its translation: CASSLGAIANTEAFF.

This clonotype was observed a handful of times. The V call is TRBV10-3, the J call TRBJ2-3; 16 bases are shared with TRBD2. V was pared by 6 bases and J by 0 bases, with 3 bases of the junction left unmatched. Germline V gene sequence: CDR1 ENHRY, CDR2 SYGVKD. The CDR3 totals 17 residues. CDR3 DNA sequence: TGTGCCATCAGGCCGGGACTAGCGGGGGGGAGCACAGATACGCAGTATTTT. It encodes CAIRPGLAGGSTDTQYF.

In this sample, this clonotype turned up a few times. The rearrangement links TRBV29-1 to TRBJ1-2; a possible D gene is TRBD1 (6 bases). This CDR3 contains 13 residues. Germline values: CDR1 SQVTM, CDR2 ANQGSEA. Trimming removed 3 bases at V and 5 bases at J, with 13 bases between. The CDR3 sequence is CSVETGQLYGYTF. The DNA for the CDR3 is TGCAGCGTTGAGACGGGACAACTGTATGGCTACACCTTC.

CDR3: CASKVIPVSEGTQYF. Written as DNA, the CDR3 is TGTGCCAGCAAGGTCATCCCTGTTTCGGAGGGGACCCAGTACTTC. The rearrangement joins TRBV7-2 to TRBJ2-5; TRBD2 is a possible D gene (6 bases). Germline V gives CDR1 SGHTA, CDR2 FQGNSA. Deletions cut 7 bases from V and 7 bases from J, with 22 bases between. CDR3 length equals 15 residues.

The chain recombines TRBV4-3 with TRBJ2-3; D may be TRBD2 (6 bases). Trimming left V 2 bases short and J 3 bases short, with 18 bases between. Looked up from germline, CDR1 is LGHNA and CDR2 is YSLEER. The CDR3 is made up of 17 amino acids. CDR3 DNA: TGCGCCAGCAGCCAACCCCGCGGGGTCCCCGGTACAGATACGCAGTATTTT. Translating gives CASSQPRGVPGTDTQYF.

This clonotype occurred a few times. The gene calls are TRBV28 and TRBJ2-7, with D unclear. CDR1 and CDR2 (germline): MDHEN, SYDVKM. The V and J ends lost 7 bases and 2 bases respectively, with 18 bases between them. The CDR3 is 15 residues long. This chain's CDR3 is CASKTWASGTYEQYF. Here the CDR3 DNA reads TGTGCCAGCAAAACTTGGGCCTCAGGTACCTACGAGCAGTACTTC.

The chain recombines TRBV20-1 with TRBJ2-2, with 7 nucleotides matching TRBD1. This CDR3 comprises 14 residues. Germline lookup yields CDR1 DFQATT and CDR2 SNEGSKA (reference sequence). The V gene end was trimmed by 5 bases and the J gene end by 1 base; junction bases not matched to a gene: 4. DNA for the CDR3: TGCAGTGCTTGCGACAGGGAGAACACCGGGGAGCTGTTTTTT. This gives the protein CSACDRENTGELFF.

This clonotype has just a few counts. Mismatch with germline at one junction end may stem from a read error. The chain uses TRBV11-2 and TRBJ2-4; the D call may be TRBD1 or TRBD2 (5 bases each). The J call may be incorrect, as the DNA end agrees better with TRBJ2-7. CDR3 length: 18 amino acids. Germline-derived CDR1 and CDR2 are SGHAT and FQNNGV. CDR3 sequence reads: CASSLRISLVRGSHEQYF. The CDR3 DNA sequence: TGTGCCAGCAGCTTACGGATTTCGCTGGTTCGGGGCTCCCACGAGCAGTACTTC.

This clonotype was detected a few times. The chain carries TRBV6-1 and TRBJ1-5; 9 nucleotides align to TRBD1. V trimming: 6 bases; J trimming: 1 base; junction bases outside the gene matches: 10. CDR3 length equals 17 residues. In germline, CDR1 is MNHNS, CDR2 SASEGT. CDR3 DNA: TGTGCCAGCAGGATCCCCCGGGACAGGGAAAGCAATCAGCCCCAGCATTTT. Amino acid sequence: CASRIPRDRESNQPQHF.

The chain combines TRBV3-1 with TRBJ1-6; D call uncertain. V was clipped by 4 bases and J by 3 bases, with 10 bases between them. Germline values: CDR1 LGHDT, CDR2 YNNKEL (reference sequence). The CDR3 has 15 amino acids. CDR3 DNA sequence: TGTGCCAGCAGCCCGGTCCTAGGCTATAATTCACCCCTCCACTTT. It encodes CASSPVLGYNSPLHF.

About this clonotype: It is likely a read error, because the conserved phenylalanine at the end of the CDR3 is missing. CDR3: CASSQGSGTDEQFL. The CDR3 region has the DNA TGCGCCAGCAGCCAGGGGTCAGGAACTGATGAGCAGTTCTTA. The chain couples TRBV4-3 to TRBJ2-1; D gene unclear. From germline, CDR1 is LGHNA and CDR2 YSLEER. The CDR3 is made up of 14 amino acids. Deletions cut 3 bases from V and 8 bases from J, with 14 bases between.

This clonotype has a single count. The chain uses TRBV28 and TRBJ2-3; TRBD1 is a possible D gene (6 bases). The CDR3 spans 17 residues. Trimming shortened V by 3 bases and J by 2 bases, and 18 bases separated the two germline ends. CDR1 is MDHEN, CDR2 SYDVKM, per germline. CDR3 sequence (DNA): TGTGCCAGCAGTTTTACAATGTTCTCAGGGGACACAGATACGCAGTATTTT. This gives the protein CASSFTMFSGDTDTQYF.

This clonotype was seen more than once but under ten times. This chain connects TRBV12-3 or TRBV12-4 to TRBJ1-6, with 7 bases lining up with TRBD1. The CDR3 covers 16 residues. The trim removed 3 bases at V and 13 bases at J, leaving 15 bases unmatched. The CDR3 nucleotides read TGTGCCAGCAGTTTGTCCCAGGGGGTAATAGGGACTCCCCTCCACTTT. Protein product: CASSLSQGVIGTPLHF.